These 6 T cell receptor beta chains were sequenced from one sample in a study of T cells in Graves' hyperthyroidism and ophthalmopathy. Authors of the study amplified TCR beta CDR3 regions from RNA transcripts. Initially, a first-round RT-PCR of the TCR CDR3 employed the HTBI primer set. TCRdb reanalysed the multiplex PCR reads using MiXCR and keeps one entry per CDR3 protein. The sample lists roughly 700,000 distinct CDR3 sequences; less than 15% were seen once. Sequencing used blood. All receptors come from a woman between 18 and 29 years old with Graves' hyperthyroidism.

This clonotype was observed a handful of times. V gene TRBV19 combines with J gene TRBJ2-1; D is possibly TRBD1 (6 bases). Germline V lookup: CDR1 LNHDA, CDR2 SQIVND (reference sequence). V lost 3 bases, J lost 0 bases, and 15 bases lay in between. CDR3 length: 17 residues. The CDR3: CASSINRAPSSYNEQFF. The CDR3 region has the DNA TGTGCCAGTAGTATTAACAGGGCCCCAAGCTCCTACAATGAGCAGTTCTTC.

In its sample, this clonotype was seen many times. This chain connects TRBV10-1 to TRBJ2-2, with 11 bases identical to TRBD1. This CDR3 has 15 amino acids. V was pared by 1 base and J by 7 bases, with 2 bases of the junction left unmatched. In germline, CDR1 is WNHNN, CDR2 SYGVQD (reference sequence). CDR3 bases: TGCGCCAGCAGTGAGTGGACAGGGGGCAACGGGGAGCTGTTTTTT. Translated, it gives CASSEWTGGNGELFF.

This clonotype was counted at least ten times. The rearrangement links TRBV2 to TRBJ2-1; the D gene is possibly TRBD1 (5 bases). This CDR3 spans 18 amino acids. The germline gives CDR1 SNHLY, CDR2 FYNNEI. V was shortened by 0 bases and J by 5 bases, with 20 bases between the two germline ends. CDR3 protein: CASSEAPQGMLYDNEQFF. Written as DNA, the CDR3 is TGTGCCAGCAGTGAAGCGCCGCAGGGAATGTTGTACGACAATGAGCAGTTCTTC.

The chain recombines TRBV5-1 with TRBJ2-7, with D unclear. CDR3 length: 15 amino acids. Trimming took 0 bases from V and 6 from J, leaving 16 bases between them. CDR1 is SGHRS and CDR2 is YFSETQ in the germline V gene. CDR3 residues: CASSLEEVFSGEQYF. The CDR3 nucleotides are TGCGCCAGCAGCTTGGAAGAAGTGTTCTCGGGCGAGCAGTACTTC.

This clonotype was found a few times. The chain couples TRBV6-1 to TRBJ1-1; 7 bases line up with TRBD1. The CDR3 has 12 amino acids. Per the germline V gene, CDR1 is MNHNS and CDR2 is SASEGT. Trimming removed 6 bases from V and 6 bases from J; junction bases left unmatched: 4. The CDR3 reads CASRPGTAEAFF. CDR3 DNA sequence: TGTGCCAGCAGACCTGGGACAGCTGAAGCTTTCTTT.

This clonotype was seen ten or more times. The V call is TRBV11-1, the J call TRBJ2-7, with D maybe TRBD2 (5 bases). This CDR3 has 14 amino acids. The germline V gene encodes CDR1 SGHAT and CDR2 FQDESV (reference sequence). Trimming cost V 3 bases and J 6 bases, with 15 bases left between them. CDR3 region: CASSFDSPAGEQYF. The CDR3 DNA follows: TGTGCCAGCAGCTTCGATAGCCCGGCGGGCGAGCAGTACTTC.